This T cell receptor (beta chain) came from a study of human T cells and chemical hapten exposure. This sample's time point: pre-sensitization, week 0. Treatment defined: therapeutic diphenylcyclopropenone sensitization with weekly scalp DPC. J lost 5 bases, V lost 5 bases, and 10 bases had no gene match. Germline loops: CDR1 MNHEY, CDR2 SMNVEV (reference sequence). The CDR3 has 16 residues. TCRdb analysed the RACE reads with MiXCR anew, one entry per CDR3 protein. This table has about 380,000 distinct CDR3 sequences, roughly 5% appearing once. This clonotype was observed a few times. The J gene is TRBJ2-1, the V gene TRBV27; 9 positions agree with TRBD1. The TCR comes from a woman between 45 and 60 years old with alopecia areata. Some clones in this sample may be carry-over from other donors' samples. Sequenced here: whole blood, sampled in connection with sensitization to the hapten diphenylcyclopropenone (DPC). The CDR3 DNA reads TGTGCCAGCAGTCGAAGAGGGACAGGGCTCAACAATGAGCAGTTCTTC. Translating gives CASSRRGTGLNNEQFF.